This TCR beta chain was sequenced during a study of prognosis after radiotherapy for stage I lung cancer. The J segment lost 2 bases and the V segment lost 8 bases, leaving 8 bases of the junction unmatched. Germline values: CDR1 MRHNA, CDR2 SNTAGT. This CDR3 is 14 amino acids long. Template was genomic DNA; TCR beta CDR3 amplified in two multiplex PCR rounds. Primers specific to each TRBV and TRBJ gene were used in first-round PCR. TCRdb itself ran the multiplex PCR reads through MiXCR, one entry per CDR3 protein. In the table there are roughly 14,000 distinct CDR3 sequences, around a quarter of which are singletons. As for this clonotype: The antigen is undetermined. A single base is all that separates this from a far larger clone, so a read error is likely.

Study-wide points: Reportedly, patients with and without metastases differed in TRBV and TRBJ gene usage.

The clonotype originates from a donor at least 50 years old with non-small cell lung cancer. The chain is built from TRBV6-4 and TRBJ2-7, with 8 bases matching TRBD1. Sequencing was performed on PBMCs, taken before or after stereotactic body radiation therapy (not recorded which). This chain's CDR3 is CASDQDRVTYEQYF. The CDR3 DNA reads as TGTGCCAGCGACCAGGACAGGGTTACCTACGAGCAGTACTTC.